These 16 T cell receptor beta chains came from one sample sequenced in a study of OX40 agonist ivuxolimab in advanced cancers. The protocol used for the library was the immunoSEQ multiplex PCR assay. Here the immuneACCESS table is served through TCRdb, limited to in-frame sequences with V and J called. Missing clones are a known gap in these copies; in checked studies unresolved V genes cover under half, and the rest lacks a known reason. In all, the sample holds 44,000 or so clones, and more than 70% of those were seen once. More than 6% of the sample is held by the ten biggest clonotypes. Sequences were derived from CD4+ or CD8+ T cells sorted from blood, sampled in a trial of the OX40 agonist ivuxolimab. The receptors here all came from an adult with an advanced solid tumor such as melanoma, head and neck, liver or kidney cancer.

This chain uses TRBV30 with TRBJ2-1, with 7 nucleotides matching TRBD2. The CDR3 is 15 residues long. J gave up 0 bases and V 2 bases, and 4 bases lay outside the gene matches. Germline values: CDR1 GTSNPN, CDR2 SVGIG (reference sequence). CDR3 amino acids: CAWSSSGGSYNEQFF. The CDR3 nucleotides are TGTGCCTGGAGTTCTTCGGGGGGCTCCTACAATGAGCAGTTCTTC. The entire variable domain, with the rest obtained from reference TRBV30 and TRBJ2-1, is as follows: SQTIHQWPATLVQPVGSPLSLECTVEGTSNPNLYWYRQAAGRGLQLLFYSVGIGQISSEVPQNLSASRPQDRQFILSSKKLLLSDSGFYLCAWSSSGGSYNEQFFGPGTRLTVL.

This chain joins TRBV14 and TRBJ2-3, with D perhaps TRBD2 (6 bases). Trimming removed 6 bases at V and 0 bases at J, with 13 bases between. Germline V gives CDR1 SGHDN, CDR2 FVKESK. The CDR3 sequence is 15 residues long. In DNA, the CDR3 is TGTGCCAGCAGTTTTGGTGGGGGGAGCACAGATACGCAGTATTTT. Translation gives CASSFGGGSTDTQYF. The whole variable domain, filled in from reference TRBV14 and TRBJ2-3, reads EAGVTQFPSHSVIEKGQTVTLRCDPISGHDNLYWYRRVMGKEIKFLLHFVKESKQDESGMPNNRFLAERTGGTYSTLKVQPAELEDSGVYFCASSFGGGSTDTQYFGPGTRLTVL.

The V call is TRBV30, the J call TRBJ1-2; D might be TRBD1 (6 bases). The CDR3 runs to 16 residues. Deletions cut 1 base from V and 7 bases from J, with 22 bases between. Germline V gene data show CDR1 as GTSNPN and CDR2 as SVGIG (reference sequence). The CDR3 is CAWSARRQVSGFGYTF. As DNA, the CDR3 is TGTGCCTGGAGTGCAAGACGACAGGTTTCTGGTTTTGGCTACACCTTC.

This chain uses TRBV5-6 with TRBJ2-3; 8 bases fit TRBD2. The germline V gene has CDR1 SGHDT and CDR2 YYEEEE. Germline trimming cut 0 bases from V and 5 bases from J; bases unmatched to any gene: 5. This CDR3 is built from 15 residues. The CDR3 protein is CASSLALAGGDTQYF. The CDR3 DNA is TGTGCCAGCAGCTTGGCCCTAGCGGGTGGAGATACGCAGTATTTT.

The J gene is TRBJ2-1, the V gene TRBV28; perhaps TRBD1 as D (6 bases). CDR1 is MDHEN and CDR2 is SYDVKM in the germline V gene. The ends were cut back, 4 bases at V and 0 bases at J, with 25 bases in the middle. The CDR3 spans 20 residues. The CDR3 DNA is TGTGCCAGCAGTTACCCGGGACACCCACGGTCCAGGAGCTCCTACAATGAGCAGTTCTTC. Translated, it gives CASSYPGHPRSRSSYNEQFF.

This chain links TRBV25-1 with TRBJ2-1; 11 bases fit TRBD2. CDR3 size: 14 residues. V lost 8 bases and J lost 3; bases outside the gene matches: 3. CDR1 is MGHDK and CDR2 is SYGVNS in the germline V gene. The chain's CDR3 is CASRLAGGYNEQFF. CDR3 in DNA: TGTGCCAGCCGCCTAGCGGGAGGCTACAATGAGCAGTTCTTC.

This clone came up a few times. The chain uses TRBV14 and TRBJ2-7, with TRBD2 as a possible D gene (6 bases). The CDR3 extends over 17 amino acids. Between the trimmed V and J ends, which lost 0 bases and 2 bases, there was a span of 17 bases. The germline V gene has CDR1 SGHDN and CDR2 FVKESK. The CDR3 coding sequence is TGTGCCAGCAGCCAAGATATGGGGCGGGGAAGCCCCTACGAGCAGTACTTC. Amino acid sequence: CASSQDMGRGSPYEQYF.

The chain carries TRBV19 and TRBJ2-2; D may be TRBD1 or TRBD2 (5 bases each). Trimming left V 7 bases short and J 4 bases short, with 13 bases between. CDR1 is LNHDA, CDR2 SQIVND, per germline (reference sequence). CDR3 length: 14 amino acids. CDR3 nucleotides: TGTGCCAGTAAACGAGGGGCGAGCACCGGGGAGCTGTTTTTT. This encodes CASKRGASTGELFF.

For this clone: Distinct nucleotide sequences in the sample also encode this CDR3. The chain combines TRBV18 with TRBJ1-1; TRBD1 agrees at 7 bases. J lost 6 bases, V lost 2 bases, and 3 bases had no gene match. This CDR3 has 13 amino acids. Per germline, CDR1 KGHSH and CDR2 LQKENI. The CDR3 loop reads CASSPGQGAEAFF. The DNA of the CDR3 is TGTGCCAGCTCACCAGGGCAGGGGGCTGAAGCTTTCTTT.

The gene calls are TRBV6-6 and TRBJ2-3, with D perhaps TRBD1 or TRBD2 (5 bases each). The CDR3 is 14 residues long. V lost 2 bases to trimming and J lost 0 bases, with 6 bases between them. CDR1 is MNHNY and CDR2 is SVGAGI in the germline V gene (reference sequence). CDR3 DNA sequence: TGTGCCAGCAGTTACGGGGGAAGCACAGATACGCAGTATTTT. Translation gives CASSYGGSTDTQYF.

This sequence joins TRBV6-5 and TRBJ2-7; D not resolved. V gave up 5 bases and J gave up 3 bases, with 14 bases separating them. CDR3 length: 14 residues. The V gene's germline CDR1 is MNHEY and CDR2 SVGAGI. CDR3 sequence (DNA): TGTGCCAGCAGTACCGTGACGTCCTACTACGAGCAGTACTTC. Translation gives CASSTVTSYYEQYF.

Details on this clone: This CDR3 is also generated by other DNA sequences in the sample. This chain joins TRBV29-1 and TRBJ2-5; 9 positions match TRBD1. This CDR3 is built from 14 residues. J was trimmed by 3 bases and V by 6 bases; bases with no gene match: 8. The germline V gene has CDR1 SQVTM and CDR2 ANQGSEA. This CDR3 is CSVDLGQGKETQYF. CDR3 nucleotides: TGCAGCGTCGACCTTGGACAGGGGAAAGAGACCCAGTACTTC.

CDR3 protein: CASTQTRGNEQFF. The CDR3 DNA is TGTGCCAGCACCCAGACCCGGGGCAATGAGCAGTTCTTC. The genes are TRBV2 and TRBJ2-1, with a tentative D call TRBD2 (5 bases). The CDR3 totals 13 residues. Germline values: CDR1 SNHLY, CDR2 FYNNEI. Trimming took off 7 bases at V and 6 bases at J, with 13 bases between the two ends.

Sample share makes this clone large. The chain employs TRBV4-1 and TRBJ1-3; tentatively, D is TRBD1 (6 bases). The CDR3 totals 15 residues. Trimming removed 4 bases at V and 4 bases at J, with 14 bases between. Germline-derived CDR1 and CDR2 are MGHRA and YSYEKL. The CDR3 reads CASSPGHAEGNTIYF. The CDR3 DNA follows: TGCGCCAGCAGCCCGGGACACGCCGAAGGAAACACCATATATTTT.

This rearrangement joins TRBV7-6 to TRBJ2-7; 8 bases fit TRBD1. Unmatched junction bases numbered 4, after V lost 1 base and J lost 2 bases. This CDR3 region has 15 residues. Looked up from germline, CDR1 is SGHVS and CDR2 is FNYEAQ. The CDR3 coding sequence is TGTGCCAGCAGCTTAGTGCAGGGGGCCACCTACGAGCAGTACTTC. Translated, it gives CASSLVQGATYEQYF.

DNA for the CDR3: TGTGCCAGTAGTAACTCAGGTGCAACTAATGAAAAACTGTTTTTT. Residues: CASSNSGATNEKLFF. The chain recombines TRBV19 with TRBJ1-4; no firm D call. Trimming shortened V by 4 bases and J by 0 bases, and 9 bases separated the two germline ends. CDR1 is LNHDA and CDR2 is SQIVND in the germline V gene (reference sequence). This CDR3 spans 15 amino acids.